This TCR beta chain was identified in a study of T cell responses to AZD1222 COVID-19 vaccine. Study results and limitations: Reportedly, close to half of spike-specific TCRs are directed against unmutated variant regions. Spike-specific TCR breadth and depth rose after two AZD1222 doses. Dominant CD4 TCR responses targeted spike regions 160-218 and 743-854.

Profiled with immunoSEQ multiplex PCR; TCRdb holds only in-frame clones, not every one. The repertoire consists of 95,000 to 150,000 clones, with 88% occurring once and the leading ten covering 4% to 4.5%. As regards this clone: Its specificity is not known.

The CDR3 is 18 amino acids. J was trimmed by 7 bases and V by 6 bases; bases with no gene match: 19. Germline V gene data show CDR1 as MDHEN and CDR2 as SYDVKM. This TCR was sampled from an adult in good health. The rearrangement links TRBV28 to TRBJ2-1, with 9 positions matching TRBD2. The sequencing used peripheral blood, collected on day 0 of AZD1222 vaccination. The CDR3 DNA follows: TGTGCCAGCAGACCTCGCCGGGGGTTGGCGGGAGGGTGGAATGAGCAGTTCTTC. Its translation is CASRPRRGLAGGWNEQFF.